The 29 T cell receptor beta chains listed next were all sequenced from one sample in a study of spatial heterogeneity in lung cancer (dated by TCRdb to between 2018 and 2021). The library came from 5' RACE. Data came from a NextSeq 500. TCRdb reprocessing: public reads trimmed at Q25 with fastp, clones called with MiXCR, in-frame beta chains kept. For every CDR3 protein sequence, its rows merge into one entry that carries the most common genes and DNA. The sample table holds some 36,000 distinct CDR3 sequences, of which approximately 7.5% were seen once. Of the sample, about a tenth is held by the ten largest clones. What the time point label conveys for this sample: blood at routine non-recurrence follow-up after resection. Sequences were derived from PBMCs, sampled at follow-up. The receptors were sampled from a male donor with early-stage non-small cell lung cancer.

The J gene is TRBJ2-3, the V gene TRBV20-1, with 10 bases matching TRBD1. The germline gives CDR1 DFQATT, CDR2 SNEGSKA (reference sequence). V was clipped by 7 bases and J by 4 bases; unmatched bases: 11. The CDR3 runs 15 residues. DNA of the CDR3: TGCAGTGTTACGAAGGGACAGGGGTTGGCAGATACGCAGTATTTT. It translates to CSVTKGQGLADTQYF.

This clonotype appeared many times. The chain uses TRBV7-2 and TRBJ1-1, with D maybe TRBD1 (5 bases). Trimming cost V 2 bases and J 6 bases, with 10 bases left between them. Germline V CDR1 and CDR2: SGHTA, FQGNSA. The CDR3 consists of 13 residues. The CDR3 protein is CASSLLQGAEAFF. The CDR3 DNA reads TGTGCCAGCAGCTTACTTCAGGGCGCTGAAGCTTTCTTT.

This clonotype came up many times. The junction shows a germline mismatch at one end, possibly a read error. The chain joins TRBV7-6 to TRBJ2-3; the match to TRBD2 covers 8 bases. The CDR3 is 15 residues long. CDR1 is SGHVS, CDR2 FNYEAQ, per germline. The CDR3 reads CASSLAGESTDTQYF. Written as DNA, the CDR3 is TGTGCCAGCAGCCTAGCGGGCGAAAGCACAGATACGCAGTATTTT.

This clonotype was detected many times. The chain combines TRBV21-1 with TRBJ1-5. TRBV21-1 is noted as a pseudogene. This CDR3 has 15 amino acids. The DNA for the CDR3 is TGTGCCAGCAGCAGGACGGACCTTAGCAATCAGCCCCAGCATTTT. Translating gives CASSRTDLSNQPQHF.

This clonotype was seen many times. This chain joins TRBV10-1 and TRBJ1-1; D call uncertain. The CDR3 contains 13 residues. Germline V lookup: CDR1 WNHNN, CDR2 SYGVQD (reference sequence). V lost 6 bases and J lost 0, with 8 bases in between. CDR3 residues: CASRGSMNTEAFF. The CDR3 DNA reads TGCGCCAGCAGGGGGTCCATGAACACTGAAGCTTTCTTT.

This clonotype has only a few counts. The chain uses TRBV20-1 and TRBJ2-3; a weak D match, TRBD2 (6 bases). The ends were cut back, 7 bases at V and 4 bases at J, with 15 bases in the middle. The CDR3 totals 13 residues. Germline lookup yields CDR1 DFQATT and CDR2 SNEGSKA (reference sequence). The CDR3 region has the DNA TGCAGTGTTCCGGGACTCGAAGCAGATACGCAGTATTTT. Its translation is CSVPGLEADTQYF.

This clonotype was counted ten times or more. This rearrangement joins TRBV27 to TRBJ2-7, with D perhaps TRBD1 or TRBD2 (5 bases each). Germline-derived CDR1 and CDR2 are MNHEY and SMNVEV (reference sequence). The V and J ends lost 2 bases and 4 bases respectively, with 12 bases between them. This CDR3 has 14 residues. The chain's CDR3 is CASSLALRGYEQYF. CDR3 sequence (DNA): TGTGCCAGCAGTTTAGCCCTGAGGGGTTACGAGCAGTACTTC.

The rearrangement joins TRBV27 to TRBJ2-7, with D perhaps matching TRBD1 (5 bases). The V gene's germline CDR1 is MNHEY and CDR2 SMNVEV (reference sequence). Trimming took 10 bases from V and 0 from J, leaving 7 bases between them. This CDR3 is built from 11 residues. The CDR3 DNA is TGTGCCACAAGGGGCTCCTACGAGCAGTACTTC. This encodes CATRGSYEQYF.

This clonotype has ten or more counts. The chain links TRBV7-2 to TRBJ2-1; 8 nucleotides match TRBD1. The CDR3 contains 13 residues. CDR1 is SGHTA and CDR2 is FQGNSA in the germline V gene. Germline trimming cut 5 bases from V and 5 bases from J; bases unmatched to any gene: 2. The CDR3 coding sequence is TGTGCCAGCAGCCAGACAGGGGACAATGAGCAGTTCTTC. Its translation is CASSQTGDNEQFF.

This clonotype was found many times. The chain carries TRBV18 and TRBJ1-6, with a tentative D call TRBD1 (6 bases). V lost 3 bases and J 7 bases, leaving 16 bases between the germline ends. Germline V gene data show CDR1 as KGHSH and CDR2 as LQKENI. The CDR3 has 16 amino acids. This chain's CDR3 is CASSPNSRGQNSPLHF. The CDR3 nucleotides are TGTGCCAGCTCACCCAACAGCAGGGGCCAGAATTCACCCCTCCACTTT.

This clonotype was found a few times. J is TRBJ2-1 and V is TRBV6-5; 12 bases fit TRBD2. CDR3 size: 16 residues. V lost 2 bases to trimming and J lost 5 bases; unmatched junction nucleotides: 4. Germline CDR1 reads MNHEY; CDR2 reads SVGAGI. The CDR3 is CASSYRLAGDNNEQFF. The DNA of the CDR3 is TGTGCCAGCAGTTACAGACTAGCGGGGGATAACAATGAGCAGTTCTTC.

This clonotype has at least ten counts. The genes are TRBV12-3 or TRBV12-4 and TRBJ1-1, with 8 bases matching TRBD1. Germline trimming cut 6 bases from V and 6 bases from J; bases unmatched to any gene: 9. This CDR3 comprises 14 residues. CDR3 sequence: CASRAQGAVAEAFF. The CDR3 DNA reads TGTGCCAGCAGGGCCCAGGGGGCTGTCGCTGAAGCTTTCTTT.

The sample holds many counts of this clonotype. Relative to the germline gene, one junction end is altered; a read error may explain this. This rearrangement joins TRBV3-1 to TRBJ2-4, with D possibly matching TRBD1 (7 bases). CDR3 length: 12 residues. Germline V gene lookup returns CDR1 LGHDT and CDR2 YNNKEL (reference sequence). The chain's CDR3 is CASSQDQGQRDF. CDR3 nucleotides: TGTGCCAGCAGCCAAGATCAGGGACAGCGGGACTTC.

This clonotype was seen ten or more times. This chain joins TRBV7-9 and TRBJ2-1, with D possibly TRBD1 on 5 matching bases. Germline CDR1 reads SEHNR; CDR2 reads FQNEAQ (reference sequence). The CDR3 totals 15 residues. Trimming pared 1 base from V and 9 bases from J, leaving 16 bases between. DNA of the CDR3: TGTGCCAGCAGCTTAGTTAGTACAGGCGTGAGTGAGCAGTTCTTC. This encodes CASSLVSTGVSEQFF.

This clonotype came up many times. V gene TRBV12-3 or TRBV12-4 combines with J gene TRBJ1-4, with D perhaps matching TRBD1 (6 bases). This CDR3 spans 13 amino acids. Trimming took off 4 bases at V and 8 bases at J, with 11 bases between the two ends. CDR3 region: CASSSGHPEKLFF. CDR3 nucleotide sequence: TGTGCCAGCAGTTCGGGACACCCAGAAAAACTGTTTTTT.

This clonotype occurred many times. The CDR3 here is CSVEWNTGELFF. The DNA for the CDR3 is TGCAGCGTTGAGTGGAACACCGGGGAGCTGTTTTTT. V is TRBV29-1 and J is TRBJ2-2; D unresolved. Germline CDR1 is SQVTM and CDR2 is ANQGSEA. CDR3 length equals 12 residues. V lost 3 bases and J lost 1, with 3 bases in between.

Many counts were recorded for this clonotype. The gene calls are TRBV7-9 and TRBJ2-7; 7 nucleotides line up with TRBD2. The germline CDR1 and CDR2 sequences are SEHNR and FQNEAQ (reference sequence). J was trimmed by 3 bases and V by 2 bases; bases with no gene match: 10. This CDR3 is 16 amino acids long. The CDR3 DNA reads TGTGCCAGCAGCTTACCCTCTAGCGGCGAAAACTACGAGCAGTACTTC. Its translation: CASSLPSSGENYEQYF.

V is TRBV29-1 and J is TRBJ1-4, with D possibly TRBD1 on 5 matching bases. The CDR3 is 13 residues long. Trimming pared 6 bases from V and 8 bases from J, leaving 16 bases between. Germline V lookup: CDR1 SQVTM, CDR2 ANQGSEA. CDR3 region: CSVRTSRGEKLFF. CDR3 nucleotides: TGCAGCGTCCGAACCTCACGGGGGGAAAAACTGTTTTTT.

This clonotype was recorded many times. The chain combines TRBV12-3 or TRBV12-4 with TRBJ1-2; TRBD1 is a possible D gene (5 bases). The CDR3 is 13 amino acids. V dropped 4 bases and J dropped 4 bases, with 10 bases sitting between them. CDR3 nucleotide sequence: TGTGCCAGCAGTTACCAGGGATCCTATGGCTACACCTTC. Its protein product is CASSYQGSYGYTF.

This clonotype is a singleton in its sample. The genes are TRBV2 and TRBJ2-5, with D tentatively TRBD2 (5 bases). V dropped 3 bases and J dropped 5 bases, with 10 bases sitting between them. The CDR3 runs to 13 residues. The germline V gene encodes CDR1 SNHLY and CDR2 FYNNEI. The CDR3 DNA reads as TGTGCCAGCAGTGACGGGGTATGGGAGACCCAGTACTTC. Residues: CASSDGVWETQYF.

The chain is built from TRBV20-1 and TRBJ1-1; 9 positions match TRBD1. CDR3 length: 14 residues. V shed 2 bases, J shed 1 base, and the junction held 2 bases outside the gene matches. Germline V gene sequence: CDR1 DFQATT, CDR2 SNEGSKA (reference sequence). Written as DNA, the CDR3 is TGCAGTGCTAGACGACAGGGGGGGAACACTGAAGCTTTCTTT. Its translation is CSARRQGGNTEAFF.

The chain carries TRBV6-5 and TRBJ1-1, with a tentative D call TRBD1 (5 bases). The germline gives CDR1 MNHEY, CDR2 SVGAGI. V dropped 5 bases and J dropped 1 base, with 11 bases sitting between them. CDR3 length equals 14 residues. CDR3 residues: CASSPGDRNTEAFF. DNA for the CDR3: TGTGCCAGCAGTCCCGGGGACCGGAACACTGAAGCTTTCTTT.

This clonotype was counted at least ten times. The rearrangement joins TRBV7-2 to TRBJ1-1; 8 nucleotides match TRBD1. There are 13 residues in the CDR3. Germline V gene data show CDR1 as SGHTA and CDR2 as FQGNSA. V lost 5 bases to trimming and J lost 5 bases; unmatched junction nucleotides: 4. The CDR3 region is CASSRTGRTEAFF. The CDR3 region has the DNA TGTGCCAGCAGCCGGACAGGGCGAACTGAAGCTTTCTTT.

The V gene is TRBV2, the J gene TRBJ2-6; no clear D. CDR1 SNHLY and CDR2 FYNNEI come from the germline V gene. The CDR3 runs to 15 residues. Trimming removed 4 bases from V and 0 bases from J, with 7 bases in between. CDR3 loop: CASSARTSGANVLTF. The CDR3 DNA is TGTGCCAGCAGTGCCCGTACCTCTGGGGCCAACGTCCTGACTTTC.

The sample holds many counts of this clonotype. The rearrangement links TRBV5-1 to TRBJ2-2, with D perhaps assigned TRBD1 or TRBD2 (5 bases each). This CDR3 has 16 amino acids. Germline CDR1 and CDR2: SGHRS and YFSETQ. V was shortened by 4 bases and J by 2 bases, with 15 bases between the two germline ends. This CDR3 reads CASSIGPGRNTGELFF. The CDR3 DNA is TGCGCCAGCAGCATCGGACCGGGACGAAACACCGGGGAGCTGTTTTTT.

This clonotype was detected many times. The genes are TRBV6-6 and TRBJ1-5, with TRBD1 matching over 8 bases. V trimming: 7 bases; J trimming: 6 bases; junction bases outside the gene matches: 8. From germline, CDR1 is MNHNY and CDR2 SVGAGI (reference sequence). The CDR3 loop spans 14 amino acids. CDR3: CASITGTGGQPQHF. In DNA, the CDR3 is TGTGCCAGCATTACGGGGACAGGTGGTCAGCCCCAGCATTTT.

This clonotype was found many times. The V gene is TRBV11-2, the J gene TRBJ1-1; 7 nucleotides match TRBD1. The CDR3 covers 16 residues. Germline V gives CDR1 SGHAT, CDR2 FQNNGV. V lost 5 bases and J lost 1; bases outside the gene matches: 10. This chain's CDR3 is CASSLLRGRRNTEAFF. Written as DNA, the CDR3 is TGTGCCAGCAGCCTCTTAAGGGGGCGAAGGAACACTGAAGCTTTCTTT.

This clonotype has ten or more counts. This chain connects TRBV20-1 to TRBJ2-4; D remains ambiguous. V lost 7 bases and J lost 0, with 16 bases in between. Germline assignment: CDR1 DFQATT and CDR2 SNEGSKA (reference sequence). The CDR3 has 15 amino acids. The CDR3 DNA sequence: TGCAGTGGGCGGTCGGGTATTGTAGCCAAAAACATTCAGTACTTC. It translates to CSGRSGIVAKNIQYF.

A few counts support this clonotype. DNA of the CDR3: TGTGCCAGCAGTTACTCTCCTGGACTAGCATACGATACGCAGTATTTT. Translating gives CASSYSPGLAYDTQYF. The chain is built from TRBV6-5 and TRBJ2-3, with 8 bases matching TRBD2. The J segment lost 6 bases and the V segment lost 0 bases, leaving 8 bases of the junction unmatched. In germline, CDR1 is MNHEY, CDR2 SVGAGI. This CDR3 comprises 16 residues.